These 21 T cell receptor beta chains originate from one sample sequenced in a study of blood T cell repertoires in COVID-19. Profiled with immunoSEQ multiplex PCR; TCRdb holds only in-frame clones, not every one. The profile shows about 130,000 clones, around 79% of them singletons. Sequences were obtained from peripheral blood. The receptors were gathered from a man older than 75 with acute or convalescent COVID-19.

The CDR3 DNA reads as TGTGCCAGTAGTGACCCGACAGGCTCCTACGAGCAGTACTTC. Amino acids: CASSDPTGSYEQYF. The chain recombines TRBV19 with TRBJ2-7; D is possibly TRBD1 (6 bases). V gave up 5 bases and J gave up 0 bases, with 11 bases separating them. The CDR3 has 14 residues. In germline, CDR1 is LNHDA, CDR2 SQIVND (reference sequence).

This clone has a single count. The genes are TRBV19 and TRBJ1-5, with D possibly matching TRBD1 (6 bases). This CDR3 contains 15 residues. The V gene lost 5 bases and the J gene lost 6 bases, with 17 bases spanning the gap. The germline CDR1 and CDR2 sequences are LNHDA and SQIVND (reference sequence). In DNA, the CDR3 is TGTGCCAGTAGTTCCGGGACACTTCTTGGTCAGCCCCAGCATTTT. This translates into CASSSGTLLGQPQHF.

The chain combines TRBV5-1 with TRBJ1-5; the D gene is possibly TRBD1 (5 bases). The length of the CDR3 is 13 residues. CDR1 and CDR2 from the germline V gene are SGHRS and YFSETQ. V lost 3 bases, J lost 5 bases, and 9 bases lay in between. The CDR3 bases are TGCGCCAGCAGCTCGACGGGGGATCAGCCCCAGCATTTT. Translation gives CASSSTGDQPQHF.

Comment on this clone: An end of the junction does not agree with germline; a read error may underlie this. The V gene is TRBV7-7, the J gene TRBJ2-7; 7 bases align to TRBD1. There are 15 residues in the CDR3. Germline CDR1 SSHAT, CDR2 FNYEAQ (reference sequence). The CDR3 loop reads CASSLSPTGQNEQYF. The CDR3 DNA is TGTGCTAGCAGCTTAAGCCCGACAGGGCAGAACGAGCAGTACTTC.

This chain uses TRBV20-1 with TRBJ1-6, with D tentatively TRBD1 (5 bases). The germline CDR1 and CDR2 sequences are DFQATT and SNEGSKA (reference sequence). The CDR3 loop spans 15 amino acids. The ends were cut back, 3 bases at V and 5 bases at J, with 14 bases in the middle. This chain's CDR3 is CSASAGAKHNSPLHF. The CDR3, as DNA: TGCAGTGCTAGTGCTGGGGCTAAACATAATTCACCCCTCCACTTT.

The J gene is TRBJ2-7, the V gene TRBV7-9; D possibly corresponds to TRBD1 (7 bases). Germline loops: CDR1 SEHNR, CDR2 FQNEAQ (reference sequence). V dropped 2 bases and J dropped 5 bases, with 19 bases sitting between them. The CDR3 consists of 16 residues. CDR3 sequence (DNA): TGTGCCAGCAGCTTAAAGGGGGGACAGTCTATCCACGAGCAGTACTTC. This sequence encodes CASSLKGGQSIHEQYF.

The rearrangement links TRBV7-8 to TRBJ2-7; D is perhaps TRBD1 (6 bases). The germline V gene has CDR1 SGHVS and CDR2 FQNEAQ. Trimming took off 5 bases at V and 0 bases at J, with 14 bases between the two ends. The CDR3 spans 15 residues. The CDR3 DNA follows: TGTGCCAGCAGCCGCGACAGGAACCCCTCCTACGAGCAGTACTTC. It encodes CASSRDRNPSYEQYF.

This chain connects TRBV27 to TRBJ1-2, with 11 bases that match TRBD1. V shed 5 bases, J shed 2 bases, and the junction held 4 bases outside the gene matches. The germline CDR1 and CDR2 sequences are MNHEY and SMNVEV (reference sequence). The CDR3 has 15 residues. CDR3 nucleotides: TGTGCCAGCAGTGCGAGGACAGGGGGCAACTATGGCTACACCTTC. Its translation is CASSARTGGNYGYTF.

This clone has only a few counts. CDR3 loop: CASSFSPNYGYTF. CDR3 coding DNA: TGTGCCAGCAGCTTCTCCCCTAACTATGGCTACACCTTC. The J gene is TRBJ1-2, the V gene TRBV7-3, with D unclear. In germline, CDR1 is SGHTA, CDR2 FQGTGA. This CDR3 spans 13 amino acids. Trimming stripped 3 bases from V and 0 bases from J, with 5 bases between.

V usage is TRBV4-2 and J usage is TRBJ2-3, with D perhaps TRBD2 (7 bases). V shed 5 bases and J shed 5 bases, with 17 bases lying between them. The CDR3 covers 15 residues. The germline V gene encodes CDR1 LGHNA and CDR2 YNFKEQ. CDR3 loop: CASSSPGGEEDTQYF. CDR3 coding DNA: TGTGCCAGCAGCTCGCCGGGGGGCGAAGAAGATACGCAGTATTTT.

This clone came up once. V usage is TRBV3-1 (or the pseudogene TRBV3-2) and J usage is TRBJ2-2; TRBD2 might be the D (6 bases). Per germline, CDR1 LGHDT and CDR2 YNNKEL (reference sequence). V lost 1 base to trimming and J lost 0 bases, with 9 bases between them. The CDR3 length is 16 residues. The DNA for the CDR3 is TGTGCCAGCAGCCAAGCGACTAGAACGAACACCGGGGAGCTGTTTTTT. Translating gives CASSQATRTNTGELFF.

This clone was seen more than once but under ten times. V is TRBV15 and J is TRBJ1-5; a possible D gene is TRBD1 (6 bases). V lost 3 bases and J lost 4, with 13 bases in between. CDR3 length: 15 residues. Germline loops: CDR1 LNHNV, CDR2 YYDKDF (reference sequence). The CDR3: CATSRGRGGNQPQHF. CDR3 DNA: TGTGCCACCAGCAGGGGCAGGGGTGGGAATCAGCCCCAGCATTTT. Supplemented by reference TRBV15 and TRBJ1-5, the full variable domain reads DAMVIQNPRYQVTQFGKPVTLSCSQTLNHNVMYWYQQKSSQAPKLLFHYYDKDFNNEADTPDNFQSRRPNTSFCFLDIRSPGLGDTAMYLCATSRGRGGNQPQHFGDGTRLSIL.

The chain joins TRBV4-2 to TRBJ2-1; 9 nucleotides agree with TRBD1. The CDR3 extends over 15 amino acids. Trimming took 4 bases from V and 6 from J; bases not matched to a gene: 7. Germline V gene sequence: CDR1 LGHNA, CDR2 YNFKEQ. Here the CDR3 DNA reads TGTGCCAGCAGCCGCCCGGGACAGGGCTTCAATGAGCAGTTCTTC. Protein sequence: CASSRPGQGFNEQFF.

J is TRBJ1-5 and V is TRBV19; D not certain. Germline loops: CDR1 LNHDA, CDR2 SQIVND (reference sequence). V shed 7 bases and J shed 5 bases, with 9 bases lying between them. The CDR3 loop spans 12 amino acids. This chain's CDR3 is CASNTPDQPQHF. The CDR3 region has the DNA TGTGCCAGTAACACACCAGATCAGCCCCAGCATTTT.

The rearrangement joins TRBV7-2 to TRBJ2-3; 10 nucleotides match TRBD2. This CDR3 is built from 19 residues. V lost 5 bases, J lost 2 bases, and 16 bases stayed unmatched. Germline values: CDR1 SGHTA, CDR2 FQGNSA. In DNA form, the CDR3 reads TGTGCCAGCAGCCCCTTTCGGCTAGCGGGGGACACCCACACAGATACGCAGTATTTT. This translates into CASSPFRLAGDTHTDTQYF.

This chain uses TRBV2 with TRBJ2-1; 12 positions agree with TRBD2. The CDR3 sequence is 16 residues long. Germline V CDR1 and CDR2: SNHLY, FYNNEI. The ends lost 8 bases at V and 10 bases at J; junction bases unmatched: 15. CDR3 amino acids: CASGRVLAGGPGEQFF. In DNA, the CDR3 is TGTGCCAGCGGTCGGGTGCTAGCGGGGGGGCCAGGGGAGCAGTTCTTC.

The V gene is TRBV9, the J gene TRBJ2-1; TRBD2 matches at 7 bases. Looked up from germline, CDR1 is SGDLS and CDR2 is YYNGEE. The J segment lost 8 bases and the V segment lost 2 bases, leaving 13 bases of the junction unmatched. The CDR3 is 16 residues long. The CDR3 sequence is CASSVLASGGSHEQFF. CDR3 nucleotide sequence: TGTGCCAGCAGCGTTTTGGCTAGCGGTGGGTCGCATGAGCAGTTCTTC.

The rearrangement links TRBV18 to TRBJ1-6; perhaps TRBD1 as D (5 bases). Germline V CDR1 and CDR2: KGHSH, LQKENI. Trimming removed 1 base from V and 0 bases from J, with 13 bases in between. The CDR3 loop spans 18 amino acids. CDR3 DNA: TGTGCCAGCTCACCACGAGGGGCGGGGAGCTCCTATAATTCACCCCTCCACTTT. Its protein is CASSPRGAGSSYNSPLHF.

In DNA form, the CDR3 reads TGTGCCAGCAGTTTTGAGGGGGCCCTGAAAGCTTTCTTT. Translated, it gives CASSFEGALKAFF. This chain uses TRBV28 with TRBJ1-1, with 7 positions matching TRBD1. The CDR3 sequence is 13 residues long. Germline CDR1 and CDR2: MDHEN and SYDVKM. After removal of 3 bases from V and 9 bases from J, the junction contained 7 bases not matched to a gene.

This rearrangement joins TRBV5-1 to TRBJ1-2; a possible D gene is TRBD1 (5 bases). CDR1 and CDR2 from the germline V gene are SGHRS and YFSETQ. The CDR3 spans 14 residues. Deletions cut 0 bases from V and 3 bases from J, with 9 bases between. The CDR3 coding sequence is TGCGCCAGCAGCTTGGAGGGGAATTACTATGGCTACACCTTC. The encoded protein is CASSLEGNYYGYTF.

This chain links TRBV6-1 with TRBJ2-7; TRBD2 aligns across 11 bases. The CDR3 extends over 16 amino acids. From germline, CDR1 is MNHNS and CDR2 SASEGT. V dropped 4 bases and J dropped 9; count of bases not matched to a gene: 14. The chain's CDR3 is CASSAALAGGAAAQYF. CDR3 coding DNA: TGTGCCAGCAGTGCGGCGCTAGCGGGGGGTGCGGCCGCGCAGTACTTC.